Below are 32 T cell receptor beta chains sequenced from a single sample in a study of cytomegalovirus exposure and HLA in healthy donors. In the PCR, 60 Vbeta and 13 Jbeta primers were used. Sequencing was performed with immunoSEQ multiplex PCR; in TCRdb, only in-frame clones are kept and a portion is missing. There are over 120,000 clones in the sample; around 84% occur only once, and about 2.2% lies in the top ten. Material: PBMCs. The receptors were sampled from a man aged 45-65 years in good health and CMV-seronegative.

This sequence joins TRBV7-9 and TRBJ1-1; D may be TRBD1 (5 bases). Trimming cost V 1 base and J 5 bases, with 8 bases left between them. The CDR3 spans 13 residues. Germline V gene data show CDR1 as SEHNR and CDR2 as FQNEAQ (reference sequence). Here the CDR3 reads CASSLEGLTEAFF. For the CDR3, the DNA is TGTGCCAGCAGCTTAGAGGGGCTTACTGAAGCTTTCTTT.

This chain connects TRBV18 to TRBJ1-2; D call uncertain. This CDR3 is built from 14 residues. Germline loops: CDR1 KGHSH, CDR2 LQKENI. V shed 2 bases and J shed 4 bases, with 11 bases lying between them. This chain's CDR3 is CASSPRPAGYGYTF. The CDR3 DNA reads as TGTGCCAGCTCACCAAGACCGGCAGGCTATGGCTACACCTTC.

Remarks on this clone: The same CDR3 can be traced to other DNA sequences in this sample. This chain connects TRBV6-5 to TRBJ1-2; D perhaps matches TRBD1 (5 bases). CDR1 is MNHEY and CDR2 is SVGAGI in the germline V gene. CDR3 length: 16 amino acids. Trimming removed 0 bases from V and 5 bases from J, with 16 bases in between. CDR3 loop: CASSYSGSEGTYGYTF. CDR3 sequence (DNA): TGTGCCAGCAGTTACTCGGGTTCGGAGGGGACTTATGGCTACACCTTC.

This clone was counted only a few times. The CDR3 loop reads CASSPGQRATYEQYF. In DNA form, the CDR3 reads TGTGCCAGCAGCCCGGGCCAGCGGGCCACCTACGAGCAGTACTTC. The rearrangement joins TRBV9 to TRBJ2-7, with D maybe TRBD2 (6 bases). The CDR3 has 15 amino acids. Trimming stripped 4 bases from V and 2 bases from J, with 16 bases between. Germline V gene data show CDR1 as SGDLS and CDR2 as YYNGEE.

The rearrangement links TRBV28 to TRBJ1-4; D possibly corresponds to TRBD1 (6 bases). This CDR3 is built from 16 residues. V lost 6 bases to trimming and J lost 3 bases, with 17 bases between them. Germline CDR1 MDHEN, CDR2 SYDVKM. The CDR3 region is CASRNAGVVANEKLFF. DNA for the CDR3: TGTGCCAGCAGAAATGCAGGGGTGGTCGCTAATGAAAAACTGTTTTTT.

The chain recombines TRBV15 with TRBJ2-3; D is unresolved. CDR3 size: 14 residues. In germline, CDR1 is LNHNV, CDR2 YYDKDF (reference sequence). V dropped 1 base and J dropped 3 bases, with 8 bases sitting between them. CDR3 DNA sequence: TGTGCCACCAGCAGAGGTCTACAGACAGATACGCAGTATTTT. It codes for CATSRGLQTDTQYF.

The chain employs TRBV12-5 and TRBJ2-7, with 10 bases aligning to TRBD1. CDR3 length equals 16 residues. From germline, CDR1 is LGHNT and CDR2 FRNRAP. The J segment lost 5 bases and the V segment lost 0 bases, leaving 7 bases of the junction unmatched. CDR3 bases: TGTGCTAGTGGTTTGGTATCGGGACAGGGGACCCACGAGCAGTACTTC. Its protein product is CASGLVSGQGTHEQYF.

The chain recombines TRBV5-1 with TRBJ2-7, with D unresolved. From germline, CDR1 is SGHRS and CDR2 YFSETQ. The ends were cut back, 0 bases at V and 6 bases at J, with 13 bases in the middle. The CDR3 has 14 residues. In DNA, the CDR3 is TGCGCCAGCAGCTTGGGGGCCTCGTTGGGCGAGCAGTACTTC. This sequence encodes CASSLGASLGEQYF.

The chain is built from TRBV9 and TRBJ2-1, with D tentatively TRBD2 (5 bases). This CDR3 is 17 amino acids long. Germline V gene lookup returns CDR1 SGDLS and CDR2 YYNGEE. V was pared by 3 bases and J by 8 bases, with 24 bases between. This chain's CDR3 is CASSETKQLQFLDEQFF. DNA of the CDR3: TGTGCCAGCAGCGAGACTAAACAACTACAGTTTTTGGATGAGCAGTTCTTC. The complete variable domain, with remaining parts taken from reference TRBV9 and TRBJ2-1, reads DSGVTQTPKHLITATGQRVTLRCSPRSGDLSVYWYQQSLDQGLQFLIQYYNGEERAKGNILERFSAQQFPDLHSELNLSSLELGDSALYFCASSETKQLQFLDEQFFGPGTRLTVL.

The chain has TRBV7-8 and TRBJ2-7, with a possible D match to TRBD2 (6 bases). V was trimmed by 0 bases and J by 0 bases, leaving 9 bases between them. Germline V lookup: CDR1 SGHVS, CDR2 FQNEAQ. The CDR3 has 15 residues. The CDR3 DNA sequence: TGTGCCAGCAGCTTAGCGATGGGGGGCTCCTACGAGCAGTACTTC. Its translation is CASSLAMGGSYEQYF. The entire variable domain, with the rest obtained from reference TRBV7-8 and TRBJ2-7, is as follows: GAGVSQSPRYKVAKRGQDVALRCDPISGHVSLFWYQQALGQGPEFLTYFQNEAQLDKSGLPSDRFFAERPEGSVSTLKIQRTQQEDSAVYLCASSLAMGGSYEQYFGPGTRLTVT.

In its sample, this clone was seen once. The chain employs TRBV5-1 and TRBJ2-7; TRBD1 matches 9 bases. J was trimmed by 7 bases and V by 0 bases; bases with no gene match: 2. This CDR3 has 13 amino acids. In germline, CDR1 is SGHRS, CDR2 YFSETQ. Here the CDR3 reads CASSLGQGGEQYF. The CDR3 nucleotides are TGCGCCAGCAGCTTGGGACAGGGGGGGGAGCAGTACTTC.

This rearrangement joins TRBV4-1 to TRBJ2-1; 7 bases are shared with TRBD2. Per germline, CDR1 MGHRA and CDR2 YSYEKL. V lost 0 bases and J lost 6; bases outside the gene matches: 8. The CDR3 loop spans 16 amino acids. The CDR3 DNA sequence: TGCGCCAGCAGCCAAGATCCCAGCGGGAACTCCAATGAGCAGTTCTTC. Protein product: CASSQDPSGNSNEQFF.

The rearrangement joins TRBV5-4 to TRBJ2-2; 9 positions match TRBD2. CDR3 length equals 16 residues. Germline CDR1 and CDR2: SGHNT and YYREEE (reference sequence). V trimming: 5 bases; J trimming: 7 bases; junction bases outside the gene matches: 12. The CDR3 sequence is CASSREGLAGVGELFF. CDR3 coding DNA: TGTGCCAGCAGTCGTGAAGGCTTAGCGGGAGTCGGGGAGCTGTTTTTT.

In its sample, this clone was seen once. V is TRBV27 and J is TRBJ1-2; 9 bases are a match to TRBD1. Germline V gene sequence: CDR1 MNHEY, CDR2 SMNVEV (reference sequence). The CDR3 is made up of 14 amino acids. After removal of 5 bases from V and 8 bases from J, the junction contained 9 bases not matched to a gene. The CDR3 nucleotides are TGTGCCAGCAGTCCGCGGACAGGGGTGAGCGGCTACACCTTC. Amino acid sequence: CASSPRTGVSGYTF.

This clone was seen just once. The chain joins TRBV30 to TRBJ1-1, with 7 bases lining up with TRBD1. The CDR3 covers 13 residues. The V gene's germline CDR1 is GTSNPN and CDR2 SVGIG (reference sequence). V lost 1 base and J lost 5; bases outside the gene matches: 4. CDR3 in amino acids: CAWSDIRGTEAFF. DNA for the CDR3: TGTGCCTGGAGTGATATCAGGGGGACTGAAGCTTTCTTT.

The V call is TRBV9, the J call TRBJ1-1, with 7 bases matching TRBD1. The germline V gene encodes CDR1 SGDLS and CDR2 YYNGEE. V trimming: 3 bases; J trimming: 3 bases; junction bases outside the gene matches: 8. The CDR3 is made up of 15 amino acids. CDR3 sequence reads: CASSGLTGLDTEAFF. As DNA, the CDR3 is TGTGCCAGCAGCGGTTTGACAGGGTTAGACACTGAAGCTTTCTTT.

This clone occurred a few times. This rearrangement joins TRBV19 to TRBJ1-1; possibly TRBD1 for D (5 bases). This CDR3 spans 17 amino acids. Germline V gene lookup returns CDR1 LNHDA and CDR2 SQIVND (reference sequence). With 1 base removed from V and 1 base from J, the gap between germline ends came to 16 bases. The CDR3 loop reads CASSIVGGGRQNTEAFF. CDR3 DNA: TGTGCCAGTAGTATAGTCGGGGGAGGACGGCAGAACACTGAAGCTTTCTTT.

V gene TRBV4-1 combines with J gene TRBJ2-2; a possible D gene is TRBD1 (8 bases). Germline CDR1 is MGHRA and CDR2 is YSYEKL. V lost 0 bases to trimming and J lost 4 bases, with 12 bases between them. The CDR3 loop spans 16 amino acids. The CDR3 region is CASSQETGGATGELFF. The CDR3 region has the DNA TGCGCCAGCAGCCAAGAAACAGGGGGGGCCACCGGGGAGCTGTTTTTT.

This clone was counted once. The J gene is TRBJ2-7, the V gene TRBV27; possibly TRBD1 for D (6 bases). V dropped 5 bases and J dropped 2 bases, with 10 bases sitting between them. The length of the CDR3 is 13 residues. CDR1 is MNHEY, CDR2 SMNVEV, per germline (reference sequence). CDR3 loop: CASSNSGAYEQYF. The CDR3 coding sequence is TGTGCCAGCAGTAACTCAGGGGCCTACGAGCAGTACTTC.

This clone was recorded only once. This chain joins TRBV30 and TRBJ1-6; possibly TRBD1 for D (5 bases). The CDR3 is made up of 15 amino acids. V was trimmed by 5 bases and J by 7 bases, leaving 18 bases between them. CDR1 GTSNPN and CDR2 SVGIG come from the germline V gene (reference sequence). The CDR3 region is CAWAREGRENSPLHF. As DNA, the CDR3 is TGTGCCTGGGCTCGGGAGGGACGGGAGAATTCACCCCTCCACTTT.

The chain combines TRBV29-1 with TRBJ2-1, with 14 bases matching TRBD2. Germline values: CDR1 SQVTM, CDR2 ANQGSEA. Trimming at V came to 6 bases and at J to 4 bases, leaving 5 bases not matched to a gene. This CDR3 is 15 amino acids long. CDR3: CSVGTSGGLYNEQFF. In nucleotides, the CDR3 is TGCAGCGTCGGGACTAGCGGGGGCCTATACAATGAGCAGTTCTTC.

This chain joins TRBV14 and TRBJ1-1, with D tentatively TRBD1 (6 bases). V dropped 5 bases and J dropped 1 base, with 11 bases sitting between them. This CDR3 has 14 residues. Germline V CDR1 and CDR2: SGHDN, FVKESK. CDR3 protein: CASSKGHTNTEAFF. In nucleotides, the CDR3 is TGTGCCAGCAGCAAGGGACACACGAACACTGAAGCTTTCTTT.

This chain uses TRBV28 with TRBJ1-1; D is uncertain. This CDR3 is 12 amino acids long. CDR1 is MDHEN, CDR2 SYDVKM, per germline. Trimming shortened V by 3 bases and J by 10 bases, and 12 bases separated the two germline ends. In DNA, the CDR3 is TGTGCCAGCAGTTTCGGATGGAGTACAGCTTTCTTT. Amino acid sequence: CASSFGWSTAFF.

The table lists this clone with a few counts. This sequence joins TRBV7-2 and TRBJ2-5, with D perhaps TRBD2 (6 bases). Germline V lookup: CDR1 SGHTA, CDR2 FQGNSA. The CDR3 is 14 residues long. Trimming cost V 2 bases and J 2 bases, with 9 bases left between them. CDR3: CASSLLGGQETQYF. CDR3 nucleotide sequence: TGTGCCAGCAGCTTACTGGGAGGACAAGAGACCCAGTACTTC.

There are a few counts of this clone. Here the CDR3 DNA reads TGCGCCAGTACAGTCGGACAGGACACAGATACGCAGTATTTT. This codes for CASTVGQDTDTQYF. This chain connects TRBV5-1 to TRBJ2-3; 7 nucleotides line up with TRBD1. The CDR3 runs to 14 residues. Germline CDR1 is SGHRS and CDR2 is YFSETQ. Trimming at V came to 8 bases and at J to 2 bases, leaving 8 bases not matched to a gene.

The chain employs TRBV5-1 and TRBJ2-5, with 9 positions matching TRBD2. The trim removed 0 bases at V and 2 bases at J, leaving 11 bases unmatched. The CDR3 extends over 18 amino acids. The germline gives CDR1 SGHRS, CDR2 YFSETQ. This CDR3 reads CASSLAISGGFRQETQYF. The CDR3 bases are TGCGCCAGCAGCTTGGCGATTAGCGGGGGTTTTCGACAAGAGACCCAGTACTTC.

The chain links TRBV7-3 to TRBJ2-7; D may be TRBD1 (5 bases). CDR1 and CDR2 (germline): SGHTA, FQGTGA. V was clipped by 2 bases and J by 2 bases, with 13 bases between them. CDR3 size: 15 residues. CDR3 sequence (DNA): TGTGCCAGCAGCTTAGGGGCGGACAACCCCTACGAGCAGTACTTC. Encoded protein: CASSLGADNPYEQYF.

The chain couples TRBV29-1 to TRBJ2-1; D is possibly TRBD2 (5 bases). Germline loops: CDR1 SQVTM, CDR2 ANQGSEA. V was pared by 7 bases and J by 9 bases, with 13 bases between. The CDR3 length is 11 residues. The CDR3 loop reads CSAQTTVEQFF. Here the CDR3 DNA reads TGCAGCGCACAGACTACGGTTGAGCAGTTCTTC.

This sequence joins TRBV5-1 and TRBJ1-4, with 7 bases identical to TRBD1. CDR3 size: 16 residues. Germline values: CDR1 SGHRS, CDR2 YFSETQ. Trimming removed 5 bases from V and 0 bases from J; junction bases left unmatched: 7. The CDR3 spells CASRDRTIATNEKLFF. The CDR3 DNA reads TGCGCCAGCAGGGACAGGACGATAGCAACTAATGAAAAACTGTTTTTT. Full variable domain (missing parts from reference TRBV5-1 and TRBJ1-4): KAGVTQTPRYLIKTRGQQVTLSCSPISGHRSVSWYQQTPGQGLQFLFEYFSETQRNKGNFPGRFSGRQFSNSRSEMNVSTLELGDSALYLCASRDRTIATNEKLFFGSGTQLSVL.

The chain recombines TRBV30 with TRBJ2-5, with 8 nucleotides matching TRBD1. Germline values: CDR1 GTSNPN, CDR2 SVGIG (reference sequence). The V gene end was trimmed by 2 bases and the J gene end by 2 bases; junction bases not matched to a gene: 1. CDR3 length: 13 residues. CDR3 sequence reads: CAWSRDRQETQYF. DNA of the CDR3: TGTGCCTGGAGTCGGGACAGGCAAGAGACCCAGTACTTC.

V and J are TRBV9 and TRBJ1-6; D may be TRBD1 (6 bases). V was trimmed by 1 base and J by 6 bases, leaving 11 bases between them. The CDR3 is made up of 15 amino acids. CDR1 is SGDLS and CDR2 is YYNGEE in the germline V gene. In DNA form, the CDR3 reads TGTGCCAGCAGCGTACTCGGACAGCTTAATTCACCCCTCCACTTT. Its protein is CASSVLGQLNSPLHF.

In DNA, the CDR3 is TGTGCCAGCAGCTTGTGGACAGAAGCCCTCGCGGGCAATCAGCCCCAGCATTTT. Amino acid sequence: CASSLWTEALAGNQPQHF. The rearrangement uses TRBV5-6 and TRBJ1-5, with D possibly TRBD1 on 6 matching bases. Germline V lookup: CDR1 SGHDT, CDR2 YYEEEE. V was pared by 1 base and J by 2 bases, with 19 bases between. CDR3 length: 18 residues.